Below, 4 T cell receptor beta chains from the same sample are listed, as sequenced in a study of patients and donors after allogeneic stem cell transplantation. TCRdb reprocessed the RT-PCR reads with MiXCR, giving one entry per CDR3 protein. The sample includes 900,000 to 1,000,000 distinct CDR3 sequences, 15% to 20% seen only once; the top ten take around 6%. Sequencing input: blood, either unsorted or a sorted T cell fraction (not recorded which). These receptors originate from a human donor who was either an allogeneic HSCT recipient or a stem cell or donor lymphocyte infusion donor (not recorded which). It is not recorded whose cells these are; they may come from a transplant donor.

This clonotype was observed a few times. A much bigger clone sits one base away, suggesting this may be a read error. The chain is built from TRBV10-3 and TRBJ2-1; weak D call: TRBD1 (5 bases). The CDR3 is 14 residues long. The V and J ends lost 4 bases and 0 bases respectively, with 7 bases between them. Germline CDR1 reads ENHRY; CDR2 reads SYGVKD. The CDR3 protein is CAISGQSSYNEQFF. Written as DNA, the CDR3 is TGTGCCATCAGTGGACAGAGCTCCTACAATGAGCAGTTCTTC.

The chain joins TRBV6-5 to TRBJ2-1; D not resolved. The germline gives CDR1 MNHEY, CDR2 SVGAGI. The V and J ends lost 4 bases and 4 bases respectively, with 8 bases between them. This CDR3 region has 13 residues. This CDR3 reads CASSFWMYNEQFF. The CDR3 DNA sequence: TGTGCCAGCAGTTTCTGGATGTACAATGAGCAGTTCTTC.

V usage is TRBV12-3 or TRBV12-4 and J usage is TRBJ1-4; D call uncertain. This CDR3 is 15 amino acids long. Trimming stripped 5 bases from V and 3 bases from J, with 13 bases between. In DNA form, the CDR3 reads TGTGCCAGCAGTCCGCGGGTCGTTGCTAATGAAAAACTGTTTTTT. Encoded protein: CASSPRVVANEKLFF.

This clonotype was found a few times. J is TRBJ1-6 and V is TRBV20-1; D not certain. Deletions cut 1 base from V and 7 bases from J, with 11 bases between. Germline values: CDR1 DFQATT, CDR2 SNEGSKA (reference sequence). The CDR3 is 14 residues long. The CDR3 region is CSARAPISNSPLHF. DNA for the CDR3: TGCAGTGCTAGAGCACCCATATCAAATTCACCCCTCCACTTT.